A selection of T cell receptor beta chains follows, all from one sample in a study of CD8+ T cells in alopecia areata. Assay used: immunoSEQ multiplex PCR; TCRdb lists only in-frame clones, some missing. The sample contains 150,000 or so clones, more than 40% of which appear only once. The sequenced sample was CD4+ T cells sorted from blood. The origin of the receptors is a human donor with alopecia areata. Each CDR3 is given with its conserved first and last residue. Each record gives: CDR3 DNA, CDR3 protein, CDR3 length, J gene, V gene, D gene, clone size. A D gene is named only where the DNA matches it firmly. Size tells how often a clone was seen (once, few, many) or the class of an expanded clone, and some rows leave it out.

TGCAGCGCTCCGGGACAGGGGGGAGAGACCCAGTACTTC CSAPGQGGETQYF 13 TRBJ2-5 TRBV29-1 TRBD1 NA
TGTGCCAGCAGTCCGTGGAGGCCGGTCGACGAGCAGTACTTC CASSPWRPVDEQYF 14 TRBJ2-7 TRBV28 NA NA
TGCAGCGGCCGGGCGGGGACGGAGTCCAAAAACATTCAGTACTTC CSGRAGTESKNIQYF 15 TRBJ2-4 TRBV29-1 NA NA
TGTGCCAGCAGCGTAGGGGCGTCGGCAGATACGCAGTATTTT CASSVGASADTQYF 14 TRBJ2-3 TRBV9 NA few
TGTGCCAGCAGCTTGTACGGGGGCGAGCAGTACTTC CASSLYGGEQYF 12 TRBJ2-7 TRBV7-9 NA few
TGTGCCAGCAGTGTTCCAGGAACGGGGTTTTACGAGCAGTACTTC CASSVPGTGFYEQYF 15 TRBJ2-7 TRBV2 NA NA
TGCGCCAGCAGTTATGAGACTGAAGCTTTCTTT CASSYETEAFF 11 TRBJ1-1 TRBV5-1 NA few
TGTGCCTGGAGTGCATCTGGAAACACCATATATTTT CAWSASGNTIYF 12 TRBJ1-3 TRBV30 NA NA
TGCAGCGTTCCAACCGGGTTAGGCACCGGGGAGCTGTTTTTT CSVPTGLGTGELFF 14 TRBJ2-2 TRBV29-1 NA NA
TGTGCCAGTAGTATGATTACTAGCGGGAGAGATTACAATGAGCAGTTCTTC CASSMITSGRDYNEQFF 17 TRBJ2-1 TRBV19 TRBD2 NA
TGCAGCGTTGAAGATAGAGGCGCAGGGGGCCCCTACGAGCAGTACTTC CSVEDRGAGGPYEQYF 16 TRBJ2-7 TRBV29-1 TRBD1 few
TGTGCCAGCAGCTTAGCGGGAGGAGGGCAAGAGACCCAGTACTTC CASSLAGGGQETQYF 15 TRBJ2-5 TRBV7-9 NA few
TGTGCCGGAGACAGGGGGCGTGAGGAGACCCAGTACTTC CAGDRGREETQYF 13 TRBJ2-5 TRBV2 TRBD1 NA
TGTGCCTGGAGTGGGTGGACAGGGAACACTGAAGCTTTCTTT CAWSGWTGNTEAFF 14 TRBJ1-1 TRBV30 TRBD1 NA
TGTGCCAGCAGACGGGACGGCACAGATACGCAGTATTTT CASRRDGTDTQYF 13 TRBJ2-3 TRBV6-5 NA NA
TGCAGCGTTGAAGTAGTAGCGGGAGTATCCAATGAGCAGTTCTTC CSVEVVAGVSNEQFF 15 TRBJ2-1 TRBV29-1 TRBD2 NA
TGTGCCAGCAGCCGAACCGAGACTAGTAGAAATGAGCAGTTCTTC CASSRTETSRNEQFF 15 TRBJ2-1 TRBV11-1 NA NA
TGTGCCAGCAGTTCGCGGGAATCGCAGTTCTTC CASSSRESQFF 11 TRBJ2-1 TRBV27 NA NA